The 29 T cell receptor beta chains reported below all come from one sample, sequenced in a study of blood T cell repertoires in COVID-19. Libraries were prepared by immunoSEQ multiplex PCR; TCRdb keeps only in-frame clonotypes and omits some of them. The sample records 35,000 to 50,000 clones, approximately 70% being singletons. The sample comprised peripheral blood. The receptors shown here come from an elderly man with acute or convalescent COVID-19.

This chain links TRBV11-2 with TRBJ2-7; D is possibly TRBD1 (6 bases). V lost 2 bases and J lost 0, with 11 bases in between. Germline values: CDR1 SGHAT, CDR2 FQNNGV. The CDR3 is 15 amino acids. CDR3 nucleotides: TGTGCCAGCAGCTTATTAAGGGGGAACTCCTACGAGCAGTACTTC. Protein: CASSLLRGNSYEQYF.

The chain couples TRBV11-2 to TRBJ2-1; 10 positions agree with TRBD2. CDR1 SGHAT and CDR2 FQNNGV come from the germline V gene. CDR3 length equals 19 residues. Germline trimming cut 2 bases from V and 5 bases from J; bases unmatched to any gene: 15. The CDR3 sequence: CASSLSRSRGLAGDNEQFF. CDR3 nucleotides: TGTGCCAGCAGCTTATCTCGGTCCCGCGGGCTAGCGGGGGACAATGAGCAGTTCTTC.

The CDR3 spells CATAGRGQGGGNEQFF. The CDR3 nucleotides read TGTGCCACCGCCGGAAGGGGCCAGGGCGGTGGCAATGAGCAGTTCTTC. The chain is built from TRBV24-1 and TRBJ2-1, with D possibly TRBD1 on 5 matching bases. The length of the CDR3 is 16 residues. Germline CDR1 and CDR2: KGHDR and SFDVKD. Between the trimmed V and J ends, which lost 9 bases and 6 bases, there was a span of 23 bases.

The chain joins TRBV7-9 to TRBJ2-7, with 9 bases fitting TRBD2. Germline-derived CDR1 and CDR2 are SEHNR and FQNEAQ (reference sequence). The CDR3 totals 15 residues. J gave up 1 base and V 6 bases, and 7 bases lay outside the gene matches. The CDR3 sequence: CASRPTSGHSYEQYF. The CDR3 DNA is TGTGCCAGCAGACCGACTAGCGGCCATTCCTACGAGCAGTACTTC. Full variable domain (outside the CDR3, taken from reference TRBV7-9 and TRBJ2-7): DTGVSQNPRHKITKRGQNVTFRCDPISEHNRLYWYRQTLGQGPEFLTYFQNEAQLEKSRLLSDRFSAERPKGSFSTLEIQRTEQGDSAMYLCASRPTSGHSYEQYFGPGTRLTVT.

V usage is TRBV5-6 and J usage is TRBJ2-7; D perhaps matches TRBD1 (7 bases). Germline loops: CDR1 SGHDT, CDR2 YYEEEE. CDR3 length: 14 residues. V was pared by 4 bases and J by 7 bases, with 18 bases between. The CDR3 coding sequence is TGTGCCAGCAGCCCCGGATCGGGGGACAGAGAGCAGTACTTC. It encodes CASSPGSGDREQYF.

This clone has a single count. The DNA for the CDR3 is TGTGCCAGCAGTTTACGGGACAAAGAAGCTTTCTTT. Protein: CASSLRDKEAFF. This chain connects TRBV28 to TRBJ1-1; weak D call: TRBD1 (6 bases). The V and J ends lost 2 bases and 8 bases respectively, with 9 bases between them. Per the germline V gene, CDR1 is MDHEN and CDR2 is SYDVKM. The CDR3 has 12 amino acids.

The genes are TRBV5-1 and TRBJ1-1; D not certain. The CDR3 has 15 amino acids. Germline loops: CDR1 SGHRS, CDR2 YFSETQ. V gave up 3 bases and J gave up 1 base, with 13 bases separating them. The CDR3: CASSYYKVGNTEAFF. The CDR3 nucleotides read TGCGCCAGCAGCTACTACAAGGTAGGGAACACTGAAGCTTTCTTT.

The rearrangement uses TRBV18 and TRBJ1-2, with TRBD1 as a possible D gene (6 bases). The CDR3 contains 15 residues. Trimming left V 0 bases short and J 7 bases short, with 15 bases between. The germline V gene encodes CDR1 KGHSH and CDR2 LQKENI. The CDR3 is CASSPPTGGVGGYTF. CDR3 in DNA: TGTGCCAGCTCACCACCAACTGGGGGCGTAGGTGGCTACACCTTC.

This clone occurred once. The chain has TRBV2 and TRBJ1-1; 12 bases map to TRBD1. The CDR3 runs to 14 residues. V was pared by 4 bases and J by 11 bases, with 8 bases of the junction left unmatched. Looked up from germline, CDR1 is SNHLY and CDR2 is FYNNEI. The CDR3, as DNA: TGTGCCAGCAGTGCCGAGGGACAGGGGGCCGACGCTTTCTTT. Its protein is CASSAEGQGADAFF.

The chain is built from TRBV4-2 and TRBJ2-5, with D perhaps TRBD2 (5 bases). Trimming took 4 bases from V and 5 from J, leaving 11 bases between them. CDR3 size: 13 residues. The V gene's germline CDR1 is LGHNA and CDR2 YNFKEQ. This chain's CDR3 is CASSPGRGETQYF. In DNA, the CDR3 is TGTGCCAGCAGCCCGGGGAGAGGCGAGACCCAGTACTTC.

The chain joins TRBV7-8 to TRBJ2-2; TRBD2 is a possible D gene (6 bases). Germline V lookup: CDR1 SGHVS, CDR2 FQNEAQ. V was shortened by 1 base and J by 4 bases, with 13 bases between the two germline ends. The CDR3 loop spans 16 amino acids. The CDR3 protein is CASSLGRDPSTGELFF. The CDR3 DNA reads as TGTGCCAGCAGCTTAGGGCGGGACCCGAGCACCGGGGAGCTGTTTTTT.

As for this clone: At the DNA level, this CDR3 is encoded by other sequences in the same sample as well. This chain uses TRBV5-1 with TRBJ2-1, with D perhaps matching TRBD1 (5 bases). The V gene's germline CDR1 is SGHRS and CDR2 YFSETQ. The ends were cut back, 2 bases at V and 0 bases at J, with 9 bases in the middle. The CDR3 totals 15 residues. The CDR3 sequence is CASSLGQGSYNEQFF. In DNA, the CDR3 is TGCGCCAGCAGCTTAGGGCAGGGCTCCTACAATGAGCAGTTCTTC. Using reference TRBV5-1 and TRBJ2-1 for the parts outside the CDR3, the full variable domain is KAGVTQTPRYLIKTRGQQVTLSCSPISGHRSVSWYQQTPGQGLQFLFEYFSETQRNKGNFPGRFSGRQFSNSRSEMNVSTLELGDSALYLCASSLGQGSYNEQFFGPGTRLTVL.

V usage is TRBV5-4 and J usage is TRBJ2-4; D possibly corresponds to TRBD2 (6 bases). CDR1 and CDR2 (germline): SGHNT, YYREEE (reference sequence). The CDR3 covers 15 residues. The ends were cut back, 4 bases at V and 5 bases at J, with 16 bases in the middle. The CDR3 nucleotides are TGTGCCAGCAGCCCCCCCGGAGGGTACCAAAACATTCAGTACTTC. Translating it yields CASSPPGGYQNIQYF. Supplemented by reference TRBV5-4 and TRBJ2-4, the full variable domain reads ETGVTQSPTHLIKTRGQQVTLRCSSQSGHNTVSWYQQALGQGPQFIFQYYREEENGRGNFPPRFSGLQFPNYSSELNVNALELDDSALYLCASSPPGGYQNIQYFGAGTRLSVL.

The V and J genes are TRBV19 and TRBJ1-1; 11 nucleotides align to TRBD1. This CDR3 has 16 residues. Looked up from germline, CDR1 is LNHDA and CDR2 is SQIVND (reference sequence). Unmatched junction bases numbered 6, after V lost 1 base and J lost 5 bases. The CDR3 bases are TGTGCCAGTAGTATAGTCCCCGGACAGGGGGCGACTGAAGCTTTCTTT. This codes for CASSIVPGQGATEAFF.

This chain joins TRBV3-1 (or the pseudogene TRBV3-2) and TRBJ1-2; 9 bases align to TRBD1. This CDR3 has 15 residues. Germline assignment: CDR1 LGHDT and CDR2 YNNKEL (reference sequence). Trimming took 5 bases from V and 7 from J; bases not matched to a gene: 11. The CDR3 sequence: CASSFSGTGTSGYTF. Written as DNA, the CDR3 is TGTGCCAGCAGCTTCAGCGGGACAGGGACCTCTGGCTACACCTTC.

The CDR3 spells CAISGQAYEQYF. CDR3 DNA: TGTGCCATCAGTGGGCAGGCCTACGAGCAGTACTTC. This sequence joins TRBV10-3 and TRBJ2-7, with unresolved D. CDR1 and CDR2 from the germline V gene are ENHRY and SYGVKD. The CDR3 loop spans 12 amino acids. V lost 4 bases to trimming and J lost 2 bases, with 6 bases between them.

CDR3 sequence (DNA): TGTGCCAGCAGGCATGGCGGGGGGATTAAGAATGGCTACACCTTC. It translates to CASRHGGGIKNGYTF. The chain combines TRBV11-2 with TRBJ1-2; weak D call: TRBD1 (5 bases). Trimming stripped 6 bases from V and 6 bases from J, with 20 bases between. The CDR3 has 15 residues. Per germline, CDR1 SGHAT and CDR2 FQNNGV. Filled out from reference TRBV11-2 and TRBJ1-2, the complete variable domain reads EAGVAQSPRYKIIEKRQSVAFWCNPISGHATLYWYQQILGQGPKLLIQFQNNGVVDDSQLPKDRFSAERLKGVDSTLKIQPAKLEDSAVYLCASRHGGGIKNGYTFGSGTRLTVV.

This clone appeared a single time. One end of the junction is discordant with germline, which a read error may explain. The rearrangement links TRBV7-7 to TRBJ2-5; 10 bases are a match to TRBD1. This CDR3 is built from 15 residues. The germline CDR1 and CDR2 sequences are SSHAT and FNYEAQ (reference sequence). CDR3 sequence (DNA): TGTGCTAGCAGCACCGGGACAGGGGAGGAAGAGACCCAGTACTTC. It is translated as CASSTGTGEEETQYF.

This chain joins TRBV2 and TRBJ1-2, with 8 bases lining up with TRBD1. J was trimmed by 0 bases and V by 7 bases; bases with no gene match: 7. This CDR3 contains 15 residues. The germline gives CDR1 SNHLY, CDR2 FYNNEI. The CDR3 is CASNKQGDPNYGYTF. As DNA, the CDR3 is TGTGCCAGCAATAAACAGGGGGATCCTAACTATGGCTACACCTTC.

There are a few counts of this clone. The chain recombines TRBV6-5 with TRBJ2-1, with 12 bases lining up with TRBD2. From germline, CDR1 is MNHEY and CDR2 SVGAGI. V shed 5 bases and J 10 bases; nucleotides not matched to a gene: 9. The CDR3 totals 15 residues. The CDR3: CASSKTSGGLGEQFF. The CDR3 DNA follows: TGTGCCAGCAGTAAGACTAGCGGGGGCCTCGGGGAGCAGTTCTTC.

This chain joins TRBV6-2 or TRBV6-3 and TRBJ2-7; tentatively, D is TRBD2 (6 bases). Germline CDR1 MNHEY, CDR2 SVGEGT. Trimming removed 6 bases from V and 2 bases from J, with 14 bases in between. CDR3 length equals 14 residues. CDR3 in DNA: TGTGCCAGCAGCGACGGGGGTAGGACCTACGAGCAGTACTTC. The encoded protein is CASSDGGRTYEQYF.

The sample holds a few counts of this clone. This sequence joins TRBV2 and TRBJ1-4; the D gene is possibly TRBD1 (5 bases). The V gene lost 7 bases and the J gene lost 3 bases, with 12 bases spanning the gap. Germline CDR1 and CDR2: SNHLY and FYNNEI. This CDR3 region has 14 residues. DNA of the CDR3: TGTGCCAGCAAACCCAGGGCGGCTAATGAAAAACTGTTTTTT. This translates into CASKPRAANEKLFF.

J is TRBJ1-3 and V is TRBV30, with D hard to call. This CDR3 contains 15 residues. Germline V CDR1 and CDR2: GTSNPN, SVGIG (reference sequence). The ends were cut back, 0 bases at V and 0 bases at J, with 9 bases in the middle. As DNA, the CDR3 is TGTGCCTGGAGTGTGGTGGGAGCCTCTGGAAACACCATATATTTT. Amino acid sequence: CAWSVVGASGNTIYF. Variable domain in full (rest from reference TRBV30 and TRBJ1-3): SQTIHQWPATLVQPVGSPLSLECTVEGTSNPNLYWYRQAAGRGLQLLFYSVGIGQISSEVPQNLSASRPQDRQFILSSKKLLLSDSGFYLCAWSVVGASGNTIYFGEGSWLTVV.

The chain combines TRBV29-1 with TRBJ1-2, with unresolved D. V gave up 2 bases and J gave up 4 bases, with 14 bases separating them. Germline V CDR1 and CDR2: SQVTM, ANQGSEA. The CDR3 spans 14 residues. CDR3 protein: CSVEQRAGAYGYTF. The CDR3 DNA reads as TGCAGCGTTGAACAGCGGGCAGGAGCCTATGGCTACACCTTC.

The J gene is TRBJ2-4, the V gene TRBV27; 9 nucleotides line up with TRBD1. Germline lookup yields CDR1 MNHEY and CDR2 SMNVEV (reference sequence). J lost 2 bases, V lost 5 bases, and 13 bases had no gene match. This CDR3 has 18 amino acids. CDR3 protein: CASSPGPWDRETKNIQYF. The DNA of the CDR3 is TGTGCCAGCAGTCCCGGGCCGTGGGACAGGGAAACCAAAAACATTCAGTACTTC.

The chain couples TRBV7-9 to TRBJ1-3; the match to TRBD1 covers 10 bases. The CDR3 consists of 16 residues. CDR1 is SEHNR, CDR2 FQNEAQ, per germline (reference sequence). J was trimmed by 2 bases and V by 4 bases; bases with no gene match: 5. In DNA form, the CDR3 reads TGTGCCAGCAGCTCCCGACAGGGGGCAACTGGAAACACCATATATTTT. Protein product: CASSSRQGATGNTIYF.

The V gene is TRBV4-3, the J gene TRBJ2-6; D remains unclear. Germline V lookup: CDR1 LGHNA, CDR2 YSLEER. The length of the CDR3 is 17 residues. V lost 0 bases and J 0 bases, leaving 9 bases between the germline ends. This CDR3 is CASSQDWLPSGANVLTF. CDR3 bases: TGCGCCAGCAGCCAAGATTGGCTTCCCTCTGGGGCCAACGTCCTGACTTTC.

This clone was counted only a few times. The chain employs TRBV23-1 and TRBJ1-1; D is unresolved. TRBV23-1 is an ORF; its function is uncertain. V was clipped by 6 bases and J by 4 bases, with 6 bases between them. This CDR3 region has 11 residues. CDR3 amino acids: CASRGGTEAFF. CDR3 sequence (DNA): TGCGCCAGCAGAGGCGGCACTGAAGCTTTCTTT.

The gene calls are TRBV10-3 and TRBJ2-1, with D unresolved. This CDR3 is built from 12 residues. Germline V gene sequence: CDR1 ENHRY, CDR2 SYGVKD. Trimming left V 2 bases short and J 4 bases short, with 3 bases between. The CDR3 DNA sequence: TGTGCCATCAGTGAGACTTACAATGAGCAGTTCTTC. It yields the protein CAISETYNEQFF.